These 11 T cell receptor beta chains share one sample of origin, sequenced in a study of monozygotic twins with inflammatory bowel disease. From the 5' RACE reads, TCRdb lists one entry per CDR3 protein and no DNA. Found here are 300,000 to 350,000 distinct CDR3 sequences; the top ten clones hold approximately 2%. The specimen was blood. The receptors were gathered from a human donor with ulcerative colitis or Crohn's disease, or a healthy co-twin of an affected twin (not recorded which).

The chain is built from TRBV7-2 and TRBJ1-2; TCRdb selects TRBD1, and the lack of DNA leaves this call unchecked. This CDR3 spans 14 amino acids. CDR1 and CDR2 from the germline V gene are SGHTA and FQGNSA. CDR3 loop: CASSSSEGSYGYTF.

The genes are TRBV20-1 and TRBJ2-5. The CDR3 totals 11 residues. CDR1 is DFQATT and CDR2 is SNEGSKA in the germline V gene (reference sequence). The CDR3 sequence: CSATGQETQYF.

This rearrangement joins TRBV3-1 to TRBJ1-5. Germline V gives CDR1 LGHDT, CDR2 YNNKEL (reference sequence). The CDR3 spans 17 residues. The CDR3 protein is CASSQGPVGFGNQPQHF.

The chain recombines TRBV4-3 with TRBJ2-2; TCRdb indicates TRBD2, and absent DNA this call remains unverified. The germline V gene has CDR1 LGHNA and CDR2 YSLEER. The CDR3 is made up of 15 amino acids. CDR3 sequence: CASSQVGGGPGELFF.

V usage is TRBV5-4 and J usage is TRBJ2-7. This CDR3 contains 13 residues. Germline lookup yields CDR1 SGHNT and CDR2 YYREEE (reference sequence). The CDR3 region is CASSLFGVDEQYF.

Considering frequency, this clonotype is medium-sized (0.01 to 0.1%). CDR3 residues: CASSQGVETGGWDTQYF. The chain recombines TRBV4-3 with TRBJ2-3; TCRdb's D call of TRBD1 is untestable without DNA. Germline lookup yields CDR1 LGHNA and CDR2 YSLEER. The CDR3 has 17 residues.

V and J are TRBV4-3 and TRBJ2-7; the D call from TCRdb, TRBD1, cannot be confirmed without DNA. The CDR3 length is 15 residues. CDR1 is LGHNA and CDR2 is YSLEER in the germline V gene. CDR3 sequence: CASSLVRTFPYEQYF.

The V gene is TRBV7-6, the J gene TRBJ2-1; TCRdb calls TRBD1, which cannot be checked without DNA. This CDR3 spans 15 amino acids. CDR1 is SGHVS, CDR2 FNYEAQ, per germline. The CDR3: CASRPPGSVFNEQFF.

The rearrangement links TRBV19 to TRBJ2-3. The length of the CDR3 is 18 residues. In germline, CDR1 is LNHDA, CDR2 SQIVND (reference sequence). Here the CDR3 reads CASSNVTYKAWTTDTQYF.

CDR3 residues: CSALPDTEETQYF. This chain uses TRBV29-1 with TRBJ2-5. Germline-derived CDR1 and CDR2 are SQVTM and ANQGSEA. The CDR3 contains 13 residues.

The CDR3 protein is CSATRTGKETQYF. J is TRBJ2-5 and V is TRBV20-1; TCRdb's D call, TRBD1, is unchecked because there is no DNA. Germline assignment: CDR1 DFQATT and CDR2 SNEGSKA (reference sequence). The CDR3 is made up of 13 amino acids.